The 14 T cell receptor beta chains given below trace back to one sample, sequenced in a study of T cell responses to AZD1222 COVID-19 vaccine. Profiling relied on immunoSEQ multiplex PCR, and the TCRdb table lists in-frame clones only, not all of them. The table includes about 44,000 clones, about 83% detected once. The specimen comprised peripheral blood, sampled on day 0 of AZD1222 vaccination. These receptors were taken from an adult in good health.

V usage is TRBV6-2 or TRBV6-3 and J usage is TRBJ2-5; D tentatively reads TRBD1 or TRBD2 (5 bases each). The germline V and J ends were trimmed by 4 bases and 5 bases, with 17 bases remaining between them. In germline, CDR1 is MNHEY, CDR2 SVGEGT. The CDR3 extends over 15 amino acids. In nucleotides, the CDR3 is TGTGCCAGCAGTTGGTTTCCTCGGGGCTGGGAGACCCAGTACTTC. Translation gives CASSWFPRGWETQYF.

This chain uses TRBV3-1 (or the pseudogene TRBV3-2) with TRBJ2-7, with 7 nucleotides matching TRBD1. Looked up from germline, CDR1 is LGHDT and CDR2 is YNNKEL (reference sequence). J gave up 8 bases and V 4 bases, and 5 bases lay outside the gene matches. This CDR3 contains 12 residues. Written as DNA, the CDR3 is TGTGCCAGCAGCCGCGACAGGGACCAGCAGTACTTC. Its translation is CASSRDRDQQYF.

This clone showed up just once. V is TRBV27 and J is TRBJ1-6, with TRBD1 matching 8 bases. V was clipped by 2 bases and J by 0 bases; unmatched bases: 6. This CDR3 has 18 residues. Looked up from germline, CDR1 is MNHEY and CDR2 is SMNVEV (reference sequence). The CDR3 here is CASSLTGGQSSYNSPLHF. The CDR3 bases are TGTGCCAGCAGTTTAACAGGGGGGCAAAGCTCCTATAATTCACCCCTCCACTTT.

This clone was picked up one time. The chain uses TRBV9 and TRBJ2-3; D is unresolved. V was shortened by 0 bases and J by 0 bases, with 5 bases between the two germline ends. This CDR3 is built from 14 residues. The germline gives CDR1 SGDLS, CDR2 YYNGEE. The CDR3 here is CASSVASSTDTQYF. The CDR3 DNA sequence: TGTGCCAGCAGCGTAGCCTCTAGCACAGATACGCAGTATTTT.

The chain recombines TRBV7-6 with TRBJ2-5; 7 bases match TRBD2. The CDR3 is 15 amino acids. The germline gives CDR1 SGHVS, CDR2 FNYEAQ. J was trimmed by 5 bases and V by 5 bases; bases with no gene match: 11. The CDR3 nucleotides read TGTGCCAGCAGCGGGGGGGTAGGGACGGCGGAGACCCAGTACTTC. Translated: CASSGGVGTAETQYF.

The table lists this clone with a few counts. This chain uses TRBV9 with TRBJ2-7; 9 positions agree with TRBD1. V shed 4 bases, J shed 5 bases, and the junction held 7 bases outside the gene matches. Germline assignment: CDR1 SGDLS and CDR2 YYNGEE. This CDR3 is built from 14 residues. CDR3 nucleotides: TGTGCCAGCAGCTCCCGGGACAGGGTGAACGAGCAGTACTTC. Its translation is CASSSRDRVNEQYF. Together with reference TRBV9 and TRBJ2-7, the CDR3 gives the full variable domain: DSGVTQTPKHLITATGQRVTLRCSPRSGDLSVYWYQQSLDQGLQFLIQYYNGEERAKGNILERFSAQQFPDLHSELNLSSLELGDSALYFCASSSRDRVNEQYFGPGTRLTVT.

There are a few counts of this clone. The rearrangement uses TRBV18 and TRBJ2-7; 9 nucleotides match TRBD1. J lost 2 bases, V lost 4 bases, and 9 bases had no gene match. The germline CDR1 and CDR2 sequences are KGHSH and LQKENI. CDR3 length equals 16 residues. CDR3 in amino acids: CASSQRTGALPYEQYF. As DNA, the CDR3 is TGTGCCAGCTCACAAAGGACAGGGGCACTACCCTACGAGCAGTACTTC. The full variable domain, its missing parts supplied by reference TRBV18 and TRBJ2-7, is NAGVMQNPRHLVRRRGQEARLRCSPMKGHSHVYWYRQLPEEGLKFMVYLQKENIIDESGMPKERFSAEFPKEGPSILRIQQVVRGDSAAYFCASSQRTGALPYEQYFGPGTRLTVT.

V gene TRBV10-2 combines with J gene TRBJ1-1; possibly TRBD1 for D (6 bases). The V gene lost 6 bases and the J gene lost 0 bases, with 11 bases spanning the gap. Germline assignment: CDR1 WSHSY and CDR2 SAAADI. This CDR3 has 14 amino acids. Written as DNA, the CDR3 is TGCGCCAGCAGAGGACAGCCCATGAACACTGAAGCTTTCTTT. It translates to CASRGQPMNTEAFF.

The count of this clone is one. The gene calls are TRBV27 and TRBJ1-6; D ambiguous. The V end was cut by 11 bases, the J end by 6 bases, with 14 bases between. Germline V gene data show CDR1 as MNHEY and CDR2 as SMNVEV (reference sequence). CDR3 size: 13 residues. The chain's CDR3 is CARFLRVNSPLHF. The CDR3 DNA reads as TGTGCCCGGTTCCTCCGGGTTAATTCACCCCTCCACTTT.

The chain links TRBV2 to TRBJ1-6, with TRBD1 as a possible D gene (5 bases). The CDR3 is 14 residues long. Looked up from germline, CDR1 is SNHLY and CDR2 is FYNNEI. V gave up 7 bases and J gave up 5 bases, with 12 bases separating them. CDR3 in amino acids: CASNPGPDNSPLHF. Here the CDR3 DNA reads TGTGCCAGCAATCCGGGACCGGATAATTCACCCCTCCACTTT.

This chain connects TRBV3-1 (or the pseudogene TRBV3-2) to TRBJ1-1, with TRBD1 as a possible D gene (5 bases). Germline CDR1 reads LGHDT; CDR2 reads YNNKEL (reference sequence). There are 14 residues in the CDR3. Trimming pared 5 bases from V and 4 bases from J, leaving 14 bases between. CDR3 amino acids: CASSYAGKRTEAFF. The CDR3, as DNA: TGTGCCAGCAGCTACGCAGGGAAGCGCACTGAAGCTTTCTTT.

This chain uses TRBV4-3 with TRBJ2-3, with 10 bases matching TRBD2. Germline lookup yields CDR1 LGHNA and CDR2 YSLEER. This CDR3 contains 16 residues. Trimming cost V 4 bases and J 2 bases; bases outside gene matches: 6. The CDR3, as DNA: TGCGCCAGCAGCCGGATTAGCGGGGGGATCACAGATACGCAGTATTTT. Its protein is CASSRISGGITDTQYF.

The chain has TRBV14 and TRBJ2-1, with 13 bases identical to TRBD2. J lost 10 bases, V lost 3 bases, and 3 bases had no gene match. The CDR3 loop spans 14 amino acids. Germline CDR1 is SGHDN and CDR2 is FVKESK. The CDR3 loop is CASSQTSGGREQFF. CDR3 nucleotide sequence: TGTGCCAGCAGCCAGACTAGCGGGGGGCGCGAGCAGTTCTTC.

The sample holds one count of this clone. This chain connects TRBV3-1 (or the pseudogene TRBV3-2) to TRBJ1-6; D is perhaps TRBD1 (6 bases). The V and J ends lost 5 bases and 10 bases respectively, with 12 bases between them. Germline CDR1 is LGHDT and CDR2 is YNNKEL (reference sequence). The CDR3 has 13 amino acids. Written as DNA, the CDR3 is TGTGCCAGCAGCTCCGGGGGGCACTCACCCCTCCACTTT. This codes for CASSSGGHSPLHF.